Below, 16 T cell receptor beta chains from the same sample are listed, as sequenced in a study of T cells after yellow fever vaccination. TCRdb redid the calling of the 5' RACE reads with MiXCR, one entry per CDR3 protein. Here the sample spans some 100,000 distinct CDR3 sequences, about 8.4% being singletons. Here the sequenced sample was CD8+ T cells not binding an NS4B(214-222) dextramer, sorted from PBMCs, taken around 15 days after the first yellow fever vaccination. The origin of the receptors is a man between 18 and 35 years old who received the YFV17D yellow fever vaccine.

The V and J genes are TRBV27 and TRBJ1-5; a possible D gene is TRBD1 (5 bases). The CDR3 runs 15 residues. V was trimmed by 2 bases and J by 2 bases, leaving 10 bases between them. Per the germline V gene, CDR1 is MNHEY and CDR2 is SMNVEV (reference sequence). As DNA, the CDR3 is TGTGCCAGCAGTTTAGGGGGGTCCGGCAATCAGCCCCAGCATTTT. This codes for CASSLGGSGNQPQHF.

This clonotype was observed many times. CDR3 in amino acids: CASSLGVHNEQFF. The CDR3 DNA reads TGTGCCAGCAGTTTAGGGGTTCACAATGAGCAGTTCTTC. J is TRBJ2-1 and V is TRBV28; no firm D call. This CDR3 is built from 13 residues. V gave up 2 bases and J gave up 5 bases, with 7 bases separating them. Germline loops: CDR1 MDHEN, CDR2 SYDVKM.

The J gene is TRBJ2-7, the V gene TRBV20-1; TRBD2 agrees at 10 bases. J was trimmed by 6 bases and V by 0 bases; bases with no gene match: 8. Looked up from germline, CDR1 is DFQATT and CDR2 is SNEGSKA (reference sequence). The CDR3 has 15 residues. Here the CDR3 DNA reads TGCAGTGCTAGAGATCATGAGCGGGGGGGCCGCGAGCAGTACGTC. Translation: CSARDHERGGREQYV.

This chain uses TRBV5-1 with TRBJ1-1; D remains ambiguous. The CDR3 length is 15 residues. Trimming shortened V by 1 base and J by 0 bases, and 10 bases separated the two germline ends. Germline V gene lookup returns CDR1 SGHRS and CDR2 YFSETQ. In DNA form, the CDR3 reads TGCGCCAGCAGCTTGTATGGAGGCTTGAACACTGAAGCTTTCTTT. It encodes CASSLYGGLNTEAFF.

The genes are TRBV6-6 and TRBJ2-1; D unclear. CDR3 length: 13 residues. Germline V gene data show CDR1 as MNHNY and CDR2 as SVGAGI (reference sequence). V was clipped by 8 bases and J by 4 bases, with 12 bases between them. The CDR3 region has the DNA TGTGCCAGCCTCGGCTCGGAATACAATGAGCAGTTCTTC. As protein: CASLGSEYNEQFF.

The CDR3 protein is CASSWGVSPLHF. CDR3 nucleotides: TGTGCCAGCAGCTGGGGGGTTTCACCCCTCCACTTT. The chain has TRBV5-6 and TRBJ1-6, with D perhaps matching TRBD1 (5 bases). V was clipped by 3 bases and J by 9 bases, with 7 bases between them. The CDR3 is 12 amino acids. In germline, CDR1 is SGHDT, CDR2 YYEEEE.

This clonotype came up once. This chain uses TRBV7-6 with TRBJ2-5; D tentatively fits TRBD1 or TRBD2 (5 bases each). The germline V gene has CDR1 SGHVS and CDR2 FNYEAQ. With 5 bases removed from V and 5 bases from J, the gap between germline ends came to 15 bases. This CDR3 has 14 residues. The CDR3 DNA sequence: TGTGCCAGCAGCGCCGGGACGGGCAGGGAGACCCAGTACTTC. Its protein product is CASSAGTGRETQYF.

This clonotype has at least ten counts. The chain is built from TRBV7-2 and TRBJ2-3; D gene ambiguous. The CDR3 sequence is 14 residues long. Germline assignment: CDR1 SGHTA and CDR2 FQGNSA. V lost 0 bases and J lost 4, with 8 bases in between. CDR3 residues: CASSLAGLADTQYF. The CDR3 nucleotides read TGTGCCAGCAGCTTAGCGGGCCTCGCAGATACGCAGTATTTT.

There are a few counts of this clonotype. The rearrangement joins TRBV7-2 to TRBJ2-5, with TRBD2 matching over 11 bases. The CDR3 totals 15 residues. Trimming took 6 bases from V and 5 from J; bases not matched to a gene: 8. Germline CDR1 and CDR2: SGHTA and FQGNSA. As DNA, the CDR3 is TGTGCCAGCAGGAGTAGCGGGGGGGCCGGGGAGACCCAGTACTTC. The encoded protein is CASRSSGGAGETQYF. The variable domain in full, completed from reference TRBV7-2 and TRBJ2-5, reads GAGVSQSPSNKVTEKGKDVELRCDPISGHTALYWYRQSLGQGLEFLIYFQGNSAPDKSGLPSDRFSAERTGGSVSTLTIQRTQQEDSAVYLCASRSSGGAGETQYFGPGTRLLVL.

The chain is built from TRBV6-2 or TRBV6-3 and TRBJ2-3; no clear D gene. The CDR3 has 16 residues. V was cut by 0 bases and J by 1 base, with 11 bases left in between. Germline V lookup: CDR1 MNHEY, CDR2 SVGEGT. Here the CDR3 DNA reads TGTGCCAGCAGTTACTCGAAGGTTCGGCGCACAGATACGCAGTATTTT. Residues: CASSYSKVRRTDTQYF.

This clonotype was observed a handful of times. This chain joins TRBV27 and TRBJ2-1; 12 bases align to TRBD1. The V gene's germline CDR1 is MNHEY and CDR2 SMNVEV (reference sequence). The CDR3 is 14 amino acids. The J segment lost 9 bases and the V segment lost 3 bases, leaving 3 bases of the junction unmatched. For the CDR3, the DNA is TGTGCCAGCAGTTTCGGGACAGGGGGCACTGAGCAGTTCTTC. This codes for CASSFGTGGTEQFF.

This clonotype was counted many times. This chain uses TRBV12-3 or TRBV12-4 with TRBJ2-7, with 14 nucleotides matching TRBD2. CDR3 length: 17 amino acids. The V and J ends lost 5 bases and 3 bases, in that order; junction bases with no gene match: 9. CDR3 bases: TGTGCCAGCAGTCCCCGGACTAGCGGGGGGACCGACTACGAGCAGTACTTC. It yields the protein CASSPRTSGGTDYEQYF.

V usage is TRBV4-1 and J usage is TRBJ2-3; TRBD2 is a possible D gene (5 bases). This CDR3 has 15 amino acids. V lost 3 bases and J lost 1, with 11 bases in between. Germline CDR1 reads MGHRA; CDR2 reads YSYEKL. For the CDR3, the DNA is TGCGCCAGCAGCCATAGCAGCGGACGCACAGATACGCAGTATTTT. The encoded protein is CASSHSSGRTDTQYF.

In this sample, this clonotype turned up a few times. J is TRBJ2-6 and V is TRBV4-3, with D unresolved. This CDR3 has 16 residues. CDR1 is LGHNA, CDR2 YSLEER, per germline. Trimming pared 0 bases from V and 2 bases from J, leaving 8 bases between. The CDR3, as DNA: TGCGCCAGCAGCCAAGACTCTGGGGCTGGGGCCAACGTCCTGACTTTC. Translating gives CASSQDSGAGANVLTF.

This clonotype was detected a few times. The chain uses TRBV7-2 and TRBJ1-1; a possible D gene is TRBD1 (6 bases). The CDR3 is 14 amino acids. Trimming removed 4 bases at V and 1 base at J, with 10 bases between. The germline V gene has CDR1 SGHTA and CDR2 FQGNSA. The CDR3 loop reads CASSSSQGNTEAFF. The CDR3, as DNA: TGTGCCAGCAGCTCCTCACAGGGGAACACTGAAGCTTTCTTT.

The CDR3 coding sequence is TGTGCCACCAGTGATTTGCAGGCAGAGCCTAACACAGATACGCAGTATTTT. Translating it yields CATSDLQAEPNTDTQYF. The chain uses TRBV24-1 and TRBJ2-3; D ambiguous. The V end was cut by 0 bases, the J end by 2 bases, with 14 bases between. The CDR3 loop spans 17 amino acids. The germline gives CDR1 KGHDR, CDR2 SFDVKD.